These 13 T cell receptor beta chains were all obtained from the same sample, sequenced in a study of metastatic and nonmetastatic thyroid tumors (dated by TCRdb to about 2020). No treatment had been received by any patient before thyroid surgery. The library was obtained by PCR. Sequencing instrument: Illumina HiSeq 4000. The public reads were reprocessed in TCRdb via fastp at Q25 and MiXCR, keeping in-frame beta chains. Here the sample has over 6,500 clones; roughly 3.5% occur a single time. The top ten hold approximately 15% of the sample. The material sequenced was tumor tissue. The source of these receptors is a female donor with papillary thyroid cancer or a benign thyroid nodule (not recorded which). Some clones in this sample may be carry-over from other donors' samples.

Relative to its sample, this clone is medium-sized. V and J are TRBV7-8 and TRBJ2-2; a weak D match, TRBD1 (6 bases). This CDR3 region has 19 residues. With 4 bases removed from V and 2 bases from J, the gap between germline ends came to 23 bases. Germline-derived CDR1 and CDR2 are SGHVS and FQNEAQ. CDR3 region: CASSSLIRPQGFNTGELFF. The CDR3 DNA follows: TGTGCCAGCAGCTCCCTCATACGTCCACAGGGTTTCAACACCGGGGAGCTGTTTTTT.

By share, this clone counts as medium-sized. The chain couples TRBV20-1 to TRBJ1-5; D perhaps matches TRBD1 (5 bases). V dropped 7 bases and J dropped 2 bases, with 21 bases sitting between them. This CDR3 spans 16 amino acids. Germline CDR1 and CDR2: DFQATT and SNEGSKA (reference sequence). The CDR3 bases are TGCAGTGTAGGGCAGGGAATAATTAAGGGCAATCAGCCCCAGCATTTT. Its protein is CSVGQGIIKGNQPQHF.

Worth noting for this clone: A much larger clone differs from this one at a single base, so this may be a read error. The genes are TRBV18 and TRBJ2-3, with 10 bases matching TRBD1. This CDR3 region has 17 residues. Germline V gives CDR1 KGHSH, CDR2 LQKENI. The CDR3 loop is CVSSPRTGGVGTDTQYF. CDR3 coding DNA: TGTGTCAGCTCACCACGGACAGGGGGTGTGGGCACAGATACGCAGTATTTT.

This clone is medium-sized within its sample. The chain combines TRBV12-3 or TRBV12-4 with TRBJ2-7, with a possible D match to TRBD1 (5 bases). The CDR3 runs 15 residues. V shed 7 bases and J shed 0 bases, with 16 bases lying between them. This CDR3 reads CASTSSRATSYEQYF. CDR3 in DNA: TGTGCCAGCACCTCGAGCAGGGCGACCTCCTACGAGCAGTACTTC.

By proportion, this clone is medium-sized. This chain uses TRBV6-1 with TRBJ1-5; D gene uncertain. V shed 3 bases and J shed 1 base, with 4 bases lying between them. The CDR3 runs to 13 residues. Germline lookup yields CDR1 MNHNS and CDR2 SASEGT. This CDR3 reads CASSDSSNQPQHF. The CDR3 nucleotides are TGTGCCAGCAGTGACAGCAGCAATCAGCCCCAGCATTTT.

This clone is judged medium-sized. The chain has TRBV6-5 and TRBJ2-1; D remains unclear. V lost 6 bases, J lost 0 bases, and 18 bases lay in between. Germline assignment: CDR1 MNHEY and CDR2 SVGAGI. CDR3 length equals 17 residues. CDR3 in DNA: TGTGCCAGCAGAAGCCTCATTACACCTCACTCCTACAATGAGCAGTTCTTC. Its translation is CASRSLITPHSYNEQFF.

This clone was seen ten or more times. This chain uses TRBV3-1 with TRBJ2-7; D perhaps matches TRBD1 (5 bases). V lost 0 bases to trimming and J lost 2 bases, with 8 bases between them. The CDR3 is 14 residues long. Germline V CDR1 and CDR2: LGHDT, YNNKEL (reference sequence). The CDR3 sequence: CASSQDRVTYEQYF. In nucleotides, the CDR3 is TGTGCCAGCAGCCAAGACAGGGTCACCTACGAGCAGTACTTC.

Relative to its sample, this clone is medium-sized. The gene calls are TRBV6-1 and TRBJ2-2, with 15 bases fitting TRBD2. In germline, CDR1 is MNHNS, CDR2 SASEGT. With V trimmed by 4 bases and J by 5 bases, 5 bases remained unmatched. CDR3 length equals 17 residues. CDR3 loop: CASSVRTSGRVTGELFF. The CDR3 bases are TGTGCCAGCAGTGTAAGGACTAGCGGGAGGGTGACCGGGGAGCTGTTTTTT.

This clone counts as medium-sized. J is TRBJ2-2 and V is TRBV24-1, with 8 nucleotides matching TRBD1. CDR3 length: 14 amino acids. The germline V gene has CDR1 KGHDR and CDR2 SFDVKD. The junction had 3 bases not matched to a gene; V was cut back by 4 bases and J by 6 bases. The CDR3 DNA sequence: TGTGCCACCAGTGAGAACAGGGGGGCCGGGGAGCTGTTTTTT. This codes for CATSENRGAGELFF.

By sample fraction, this clone is medium-sized. V and J are TRBV5-1 and TRBJ2-1; 8 nucleotides line up with TRBD1. This CDR3 has 13 amino acids. Germline V gives CDR1 SGHRS, CDR2 YFSETQ. V gave up 6 bases and J gave up 3 bases; unmatched junction bases: 2. The CDR3 DNA reads TGCGCCAGCACTGGGACAGGCTACAATGAGCAGTTCTTC. Translating gives CASTGTGYNEQFF.

By its share, this clone is medium-sized (0.01 to 0.1%). The CDR3 nucleotides read TGCGCCAGCAGTGAGACACTTAGGGGGGAGCTGTTTTTT. Amino acid sequence: CASSETLRGELFF. This chain links TRBV10-1 with TRBJ2-2, with unresolved D. This CDR3 region has 13 residues. CDR1 WNHNN and CDR2 SYGVQD come from the germline V gene (reference sequence). The V gene lost 2 bases and the J gene lost 8 bases, with 9 bases spanning the gap.

This clone is classed as medium-sized (0.01 to 0.1%). This chain connects TRBV6-5 to TRBJ2-1, with a tentative D call TRBD1 (6 bases). The germline V and J ends were trimmed by 2 bases and 8 bases, with 13 bases remaining between them. This CDR3 is built from 14 residues. Germline values: CDR1 MNHEY, CDR2 SVGAGI. CDR3 in amino acids: CASSYPDSPHEQFF. CDR3 bases: TGTGCCAGCAGTTACCCGGACAGTCCCCATGAGCAGTTCTTC.

By sample fraction, this clone is medium-sized. The V gene is TRBV6-1, the J gene TRBJ1-3; tentatively, D is TRBD1 (5 bases). CDR1 and CDR2 (germline): MNHNS, SASEGT. The V end lost 10 bases, the J end lost 0 bases, and 13 bases lay between the germline ends. This CDR3 is built from 14 residues. The CDR3 sequence is CATTGHLSGNTIYF. In nucleotides, the CDR3 is TGTGCCACCACCGGACATCTCTCTGGAAACACCATATATTTT.